One and the same sample provided the 27 T cell receptor beta chains below, sequenced in a study of T-cell memory formation after mild COVID-19. TCRdb ran MiXCR on the 5' RACE reads and lists one entry per CDR3 protein. The sample lists about 400,000 distinct CDR3 sequences; around 15% were seen once. The sequenced sample consisted of PBMCs or a T cell subset sorted from them (not recorded which). These receptor sequences come from a man aged 18 to 30 who had mild COVID-19 (a few samples of this study predate the infection). Cell type and time point are not known.

J is TRBJ2-1 and V is TRBV4-1; 9 nucleotides line up with TRBD1. The CDR3 is made up of 17 amino acids. The germline CDR1 and CDR2 sequences are MGHRA and YSYEKL. After removal of 4 bases from V and 2 bases from J, the junction contained 9 bases not matched to a gene. This chain's CDR3 is CASSRRTGDSPYNEQFF. CDR3 sequence (DNA): TGCGCCAGCAGCCGGAGGACAGGGGATTCGCCCTACAATGAGCAGTTCTTC.

The sample holds a few counts of this clonotype. The rearrangement uses TRBV10-3 and TRBJ1-1; D is perhaps TRBD1 (6 bases). The V gene lost 0 bases and the J gene lost 2 bases, with 10 bases spanning the gap. Germline V gene lookup returns CDR1 ENHRY and CDR2 SYGVKD. This CDR3 spans 15 amino acids. The CDR3 is CAISESRTANTEAFF. The CDR3 DNA reads TGTGCCATCAGTGAGTCAAGGACAGCTAACACTGAAGCTTTCTTT.

The gene calls are TRBV18 and TRBJ2-5; 8 bases line up with TRBD2. The CDR3 runs to 14 residues. V lost 3 bases to trimming and J lost 3 bases; unmatched junction nucleotides: 3. Per the germline V gene, CDR1 is KGHSH and CDR2 is LQKENI. The CDR3 reads CASSPTSAEETQYF. Written as DNA, the CDR3 is TGTGCCAGCTCACCGACTAGCGCGGAAGAGACCCAGTACTTC.

This clonotype was observed a few times. DNA of the CDR3: TGTGCCAGCACGCTCCTTTTGGGACAGGGAAGCTACGAGCAGTACTTC. Residues: CASTLLLGQGSYEQYF. The V call is TRBV7-9, the J call TRBJ2-7; 9 bases fit TRBD1. The CDR3 runs to 16 residues. CDR1 is SEHNR, CDR2 FQNEAQ, per germline (reference sequence). Trimming at V came to 7 bases and at J to 3 bases, leaving 13 bases not matched to a gene.

The sample holds one count of this clonotype. V usage is TRBV6-2 or TRBV6-3 and J usage is TRBJ1-1, with D uncertain. This CDR3 is 12 amino acids long. Germline V gene sequence: CDR1 MNHEY, CDR2 SVGEGT. V lost 6 bases and J lost 4, with 9 bases in between. The CDR3 reads CASSSWSTEAFF. CDR3 nucleotides: TGTGCCAGCAGCTCCTGGTCCACTGAAGCTTTCTTT.

This clonotype was observed a handful of times. The rearrangement links TRBV5-1 to TRBJ2-7; D tentatively reads TRBD1 or TRBD2 (5 bases each). CDR1 and CDR2 (germline): SGHRS, YFSETQ. CDR3 length: 15 residues. Trimming left V 4 bases short and J 5 bases short, with 19 bases between. Here the CDR3 DNA reads TGCGCCAGCAGCGGGTCAGGGAGAAGCAGGGACGAGCAGTACTTC. This translates into CASSGSGRSRDEQYF.

The CDR3 reads CASRTLAGGPDTQYF. The CDR3 nucleotides are TGTGCCAGCAGAACACTAGCGGGGGGCCCAGATACGCAGTATTTT. V gene TRBV27 combines with J gene TRBJ2-3, with TRBD2 matching 12 bases. The CDR3 consists of 15 residues. J gave up 4 bases and V 6 bases, and 5 bases lay outside the gene matches. Germline V CDR1 and CDR2: MNHEY, SMNVEV (reference sequence).

V is TRBV12-3 or TRBV12-4 and J is TRBJ2-1; the match to TRBD2 covers 10 bases. V lost 8 bases, J lost 9 bases, and 4 bases stayed unmatched. CDR3 length: 12 residues. As DNA, the CDR3 is TGTGCCAGCGAGGTAGCGGGGGGTGAGCAGTTCTTC. Protein product: CASEVAGGEQFF.

This clonotype was observed a handful of times. The CDR3 bases are TGTGCCAGCAGTTCTACCTGGGATTACGGGGAGCTGTTTTTT. Translation: CASSSTWDYGELFF. The rearrangement uses TRBV7-2 and TRBJ2-2; D ambiguous. The CDR3 is 14 residues long. In germline, CDR1 is SGHTA, CDR2 FQGNSA. V was shortened by 6 bases and J by 7 bases, with 15 bases between the two germline ends.

At least ten counts were recorded for this clonotype. The CDR3 coding sequence is TGCGCCAGCAGCTTGCGCCAGGGAGGGGATACGCAGTATTTT. It specifies CASSLRQGGDTQYF. The chain joins TRBV5-1 to TRBJ2-3; 7 bases are a match to TRBD2. The V gene's germline CDR1 is SGHRS and CDR2 YFSETQ. CDR3 length: 14 residues. The ends lost 1 base at V and 6 bases at J; junction bases unmatched: 5.

This chain links TRBV3-1 with TRBJ1-1; D ambiguous. Trimming removed 6 bases from V and 4 bases from J, with 21 bases in between. The CDR3 runs 16 residues. From germline, CDR1 is LGHDT and CDR2 YNNKEL (reference sequence). DNA of the CDR3: TGTGCCAGCAGTCCTTCTTTTAGGCATTCTTTCACTGAAGCTTTCTTT. Translation gives CASSPSFRHSFTEAFF. The variable domain in full, with the rest retrieved from reference TRBV3-1 and TRBJ1-1, is DTAVSQTPKYLVTQMGNDKSIKCEQNLGHDTMYWYKQDSKKFLKIMFSYNNKELIINETVPNRFSPKSPDKAHLNLHINSLELGDSAVYFCASSPSFRHSFTEAFFGQGTRLTVV.

This clonotype appeared once. The CDR3 here is CASSELRNTEAFF. In DNA, the CDR3 is TGCGCCAGCAGTGAATTAAGGAACACTGAAGCTTTCTTT. The V and J genes are TRBV10-1 and TRBJ1-1; unclear D gene. The germline V and J ends were trimmed by 3 bases and 1 base, with 6 bases remaining between them. CDR3 length: 13 residues. Germline CDR1 WNHNN, CDR2 SYGVQD (reference sequence).

V usage is TRBV6-5 and J usage is TRBJ1-2, with TRBD1 matching over 7 bases. Germline CDR1 reads MNHEY; CDR2 reads SVGAGI. The CDR3 extends over 13 amino acids. The V gene end was trimmed by 5 bases and the J gene end by 8 bases; junction bases not matched to a gene: 8. In DNA form, the CDR3 reads TGTGCCAGCAGTCACAGGGGCGGGGGGGGCTACACCTTC. It is translated as CASSHRGGGGYTF.

This chain uses TRBV6-1 with TRBJ2-5; TRBD1 matches at 7 bases. The CDR3 sequence is 14 residues long. Losses at the gene ends were 6 bases for V and 2 bases for J; bases not matched to a gene: 6. Germline V CDR1 and CDR2: MNHNS, SASEGT. The CDR3 sequence is CASSRDSRQETQYF. The CDR3 DNA follows: TGTGCCAGCAGCCGGGACAGCCGACAAGAGACCCAGTACTTC.

This chain joins TRBV12-3 or TRBV12-4 and TRBJ2-1; TRBD2 aligns across 8 bases. The CDR3 contains 17 residues. J gave up 9 bases and V 6 bases, and 19 bases lay outside the gene matches. The CDR3 DNA sequence: TGTGCCAGCAGCAAGAGCTTAGCGGGGCCACACGAGGGTGAGCAGTTCTTC. This sequence encodes CASSKSLAGPHEGEQFF.

There are a few counts of this clonotype. The rearrangement uses TRBV7-2 and TRBJ1-3; 8 bases align to TRBD1. This CDR3 comprises 17 residues. Looked up from germline, CDR1 is SGHTA and CDR2 is FQGNSA. V was clipped by 0 bases and J by 0 bases; unmatched bases: 4. The CDR3 bases are TGTGCCAGCAGCTTAGCGGGGACAGGACGCTCTGGAAACACCATATATTTT. Translating gives CASSLAGTGRSGNTIYF.

The chain is built from TRBV6-5 and TRBJ2-1; 14 bases align to TRBD2. This CDR3 region has 15 residues. With V trimmed by 2 bases and J by 9 bases, 3 bases remained unmatched. Germline V gene sequence: CDR1 MNHEY, CDR2 SVGAGI. The CDR3 region is CASSYRTSGGSEQFF. The CDR3 nucleotides are TGTGCCAGCAGTTACCGGACTAGCGGGGGGAGTGAGCAGTTCTTC.

This sequence joins TRBV7-9 and TRBJ1-4; possible D gene TRBD1, 5 bases. Trimming stripped 2 bases from V and 14 bases from J, with 18 bases between. The CDR3 sequence is 14 residues long. Germline loops: CDR1 SEHNR, CDR2 FQNEAQ (reference sequence). CDR3 region: CASSLRASTTDLFF. In nucleotides, the CDR3 is TGTGCCAGCAGCTTAAGGGCCAGTACGACAGACCTGTTTTTT.

This clonotype appeared many times. This chain links TRBV18 with TRBJ2-5; 8 bases are a match to TRBD1. V shed 3 bases, J shed 4 bases, and the junction held 4 bases outside the gene matches. Per germline, CDR1 KGHSH and CDR2 LQKENI. CDR3 size: 14 residues. CDR3 sequence: CASSPMDRAETQYF. For the CDR3, the DNA is TGTGCCAGCTCACCCATGGACAGGGCAGAGACCCAGTACTTC.

This sequence joins TRBV9 and TRBJ1-2; D possibly corresponds to TRBD1 (5 bases). Per the germline V gene, CDR1 is SGDLS and CDR2 is YYNGEE. CDR3 length: 15 residues. V lost 3 bases and J lost 4, with 16 bases in between. This CDR3 is CASSAGTESFYGYTF. The CDR3 DNA sequence: TGTGCCAGCAGCGCCGGGACGGAAAGTTTCTATGGCTACACCTTC.

This clonotype has more than one count but fewer than ten. The chain links TRBV7-2 to TRBJ2-7, with 7 bases fitting TRBD1. J was trimmed by 5 bases and V by 5 bases; bases with no gene match: 9. The CDR3 covers 14 residues. Germline CDR1 and CDR2: SGHTA and FQGNSA. CDR3 residues: CASSLMTGPNEQYF. In DNA form, the CDR3 reads TGTGCCAGCAGCCTGATGACAGGGCCGAACGAGCAGTACTTC.

CDR3 residues: CSARDRRVSGNTIYF. The CDR3 region has the DNA TGCAGTGCTAGAGATCGGCGTGTCTCTGGAAACACCATATATTTT. This chain joins TRBV20-1 and TRBJ1-3; D not certain. V shed 0 bases and J shed 0 bases, with 9 bases lying between them. Germline lookup yields CDR1 DFQATT and CDR2 SNEGSKA (reference sequence). The CDR3 sequence is 15 residues long.

CDR3 sequence (DNA): TGCAGTGCTAGAAGGCAGGGGCTCGGGGGGCCCCAGCATTTT. This translates into CSARRQGLGGPQHF. The chain is built from TRBV20-1 and TRBJ1-5; maybe TRBD1 (6 bases). The CDR3 is 14 residues long. Germline CDR1 reads DFQATT; CDR2 reads SNEGSKA (reference sequence). V gave up 2 bases and J gave up 9 bases, with 17 bases separating them.

This chain uses TRBV6-2 or TRBV6-3 with TRBJ2-2; 8 bases fit TRBD2. The germline V gene encodes CDR1 MNHEY and CDR2 SVGEGT. CDR3 length: 14 amino acids. V shed 10 bases, J shed 5 bases, and the junction held 9 bases outside the gene matches. CDR3 residues: CATGTGGQTGELFF. CDR3 DNA sequence: TGTGCCACAGGCACGGGAGGGCAGACCGGGGAGCTGTTTTTT.

This clonotype was seen a few times. CDR3 DNA sequence: TGTGCCAGCAGTTACTCCGCGGGGTATAGCAATCAGCCCCAGCATTTT. Its translation is CASSYSAGYSNQPQHF. This chain links TRBV6-6 with TRBJ1-5; D remains unclear. Germline V gene data show CDR1 as MNHNY and CDR2 as SVGAGI (reference sequence). V dropped 0 bases and J dropped 0 bases, with 9 bases sitting between them. The CDR3 spans 16 residues.

This sequence joins TRBV9 and TRBJ2-7; 10 positions match TRBD2. The germline V gene encodes CDR1 SGDLS and CDR2 YYNGEE. The CDR3 is 15 amino acids. V shed 4 bases, J shed 0 bases, and the junction held 4 bases outside the gene matches. This CDR3 reads CASSPSGGVSYEQYF. CDR3 DNA: TGTGCCAGCAGCCCAAGCGGGGGGGTCTCCTACGAGCAGTACTTC.

This clonotype was detected a few times. The chain couples TRBV18 to TRBJ2-3; D unclear. The CDR3 is 15 residues long. Germline V CDR1 and CDR2: KGHSH, LQKENI. V shed 0 bases and J shed 5 bases, with 12 bases lying between them. The CDR3 sequence is CASSPPSSWLDTQYF. The CDR3 coding sequence is TGTGCCAGCTCACCACCTAGCTCATGGCTAGATACGCAGTATTTT.